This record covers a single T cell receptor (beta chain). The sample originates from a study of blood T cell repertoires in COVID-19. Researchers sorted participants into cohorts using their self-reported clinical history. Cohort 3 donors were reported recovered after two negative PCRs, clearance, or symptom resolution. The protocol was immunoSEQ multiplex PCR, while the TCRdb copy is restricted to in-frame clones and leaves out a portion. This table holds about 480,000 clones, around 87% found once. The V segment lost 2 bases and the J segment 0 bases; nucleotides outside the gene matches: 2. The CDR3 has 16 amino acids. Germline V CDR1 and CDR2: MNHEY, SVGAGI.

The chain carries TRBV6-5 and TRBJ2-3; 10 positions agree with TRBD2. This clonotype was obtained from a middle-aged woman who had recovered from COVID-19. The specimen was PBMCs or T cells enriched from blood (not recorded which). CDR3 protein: CASSYGTSASTDTQYF. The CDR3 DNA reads TGTGCCAGCAGTTACGGGACTAGCGCTAGCACAGATACGCAGTATTTT.